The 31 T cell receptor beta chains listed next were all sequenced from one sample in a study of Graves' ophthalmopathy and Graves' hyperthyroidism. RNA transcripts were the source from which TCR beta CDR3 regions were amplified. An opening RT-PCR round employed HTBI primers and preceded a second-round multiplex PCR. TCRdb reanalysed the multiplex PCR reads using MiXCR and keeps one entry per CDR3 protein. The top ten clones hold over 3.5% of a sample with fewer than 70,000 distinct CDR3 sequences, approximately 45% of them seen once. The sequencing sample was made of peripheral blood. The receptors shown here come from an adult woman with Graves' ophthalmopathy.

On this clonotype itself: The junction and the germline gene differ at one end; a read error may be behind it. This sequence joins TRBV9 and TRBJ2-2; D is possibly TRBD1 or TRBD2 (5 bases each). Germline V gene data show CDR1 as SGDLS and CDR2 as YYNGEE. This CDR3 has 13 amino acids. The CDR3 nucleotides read TGTGCCAGCAGCTCCCAGGGTACCGGGGAGCCGTTTTTC. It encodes CASSSQGTGEPFF. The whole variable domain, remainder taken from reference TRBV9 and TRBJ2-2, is DSGVTQTPKHLITATGQRVTLRCSPRSGDLSVYWYQQSLDQGLQFLIQYYNGEERAKGNILERFSAQQFPDLHSELNLSSLELGDSALYFCASSSQGTGEPFFGEGSRLTVL.

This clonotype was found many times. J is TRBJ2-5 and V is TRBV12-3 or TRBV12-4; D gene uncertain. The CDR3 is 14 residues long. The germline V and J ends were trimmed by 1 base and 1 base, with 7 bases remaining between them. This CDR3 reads CASSLVRLQETQYF. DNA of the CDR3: TGTGCCAGCAGTTTAGTCAGACTCCAAGAGACCCAGTACTTC.

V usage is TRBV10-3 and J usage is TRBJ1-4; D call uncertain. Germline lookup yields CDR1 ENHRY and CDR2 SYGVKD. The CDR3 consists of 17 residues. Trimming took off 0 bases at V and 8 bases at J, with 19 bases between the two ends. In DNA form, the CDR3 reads TGTGCCATCAGTGAGTCGGCGGTCGGGCGGGGTGAGGAAAAACTGTTTTTT. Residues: CAISESAVGRGEEKLFF.

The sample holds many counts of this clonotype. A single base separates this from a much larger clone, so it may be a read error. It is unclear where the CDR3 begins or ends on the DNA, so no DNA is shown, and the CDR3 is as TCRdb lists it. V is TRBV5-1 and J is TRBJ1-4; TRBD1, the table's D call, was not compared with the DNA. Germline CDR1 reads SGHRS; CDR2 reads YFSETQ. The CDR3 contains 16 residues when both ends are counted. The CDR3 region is CASSFGAGTPNEKLVF.

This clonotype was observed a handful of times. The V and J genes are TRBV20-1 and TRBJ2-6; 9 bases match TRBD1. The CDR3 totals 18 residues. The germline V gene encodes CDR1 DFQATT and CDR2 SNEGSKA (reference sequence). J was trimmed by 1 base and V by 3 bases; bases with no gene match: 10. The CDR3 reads CSARWEETGGSGANVLTF. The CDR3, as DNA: TGCAGTGCTAGGTGGGAGGAGACAGGGGGGTCTGGGGCCAACGTCCTGACTTTC.

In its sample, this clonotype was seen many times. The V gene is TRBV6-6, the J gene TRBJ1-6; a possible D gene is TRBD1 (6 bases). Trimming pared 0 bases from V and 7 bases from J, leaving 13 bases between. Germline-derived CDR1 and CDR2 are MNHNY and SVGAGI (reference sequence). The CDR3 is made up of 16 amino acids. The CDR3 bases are TGTGCCAGCAGTTACTCCCAGGACAGCCGAAATTCACCCCTCCACTTT. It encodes CASSYSQDSRNSPLHF.

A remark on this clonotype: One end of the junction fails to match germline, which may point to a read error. The CDR3 is CVSSQDSGGSYNEQFF. The CDR3 region has the DNA TGTGTCAGCAGCCAAGATAGCGGGGGCTCCTACAATGAGCAGTTCTTC. The chain joins TRBV7-3 to TRBJ2-1; 9 nucleotides align to TRBD2. Looked up from germline, CDR1 is SGHTA and CDR2 is FQGTGA. The CDR3 runs to 16 residues. The full variable domain, in which reference TRBV7-3 and TRBJ2-1 provide the parts outside the CDR3, is GAGVSQTPSNKVTEKGKYVELRCDPISGHTALYWYRQSLGQGPEFLIYFQGTGAADDSGLPNDRFFAVRPEGSVSTLKIQRTERGDSAVYLCVSSQDSGGSYNEQFFGPGTRLTVL.

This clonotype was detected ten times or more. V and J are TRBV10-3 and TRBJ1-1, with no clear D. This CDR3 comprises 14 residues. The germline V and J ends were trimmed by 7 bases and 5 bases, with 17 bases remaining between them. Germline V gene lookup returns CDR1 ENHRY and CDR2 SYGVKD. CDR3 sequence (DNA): TGTGCCATCACGGGCGAGGGCCGAGGGACTGAAGCTTTCTTT. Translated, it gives CAITGEGRGTEAFF.

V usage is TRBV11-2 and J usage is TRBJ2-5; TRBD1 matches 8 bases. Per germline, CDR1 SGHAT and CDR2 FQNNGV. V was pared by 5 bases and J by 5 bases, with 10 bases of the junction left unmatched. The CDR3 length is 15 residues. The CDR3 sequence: CASSHPGQGRETQYF. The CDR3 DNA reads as TGTGCCAGCAGCCACCCCGGACAGGGTAGGGAGACCCAGTACTTC.

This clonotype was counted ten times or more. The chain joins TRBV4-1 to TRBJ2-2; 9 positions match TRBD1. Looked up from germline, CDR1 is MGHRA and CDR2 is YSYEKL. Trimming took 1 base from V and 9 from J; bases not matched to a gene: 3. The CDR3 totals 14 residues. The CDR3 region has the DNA TGCGCCAGCAGCCAAGTCACAGGGGGCTGGGAGCTGTTTTTT. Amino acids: CASSQVTGGWELFF.

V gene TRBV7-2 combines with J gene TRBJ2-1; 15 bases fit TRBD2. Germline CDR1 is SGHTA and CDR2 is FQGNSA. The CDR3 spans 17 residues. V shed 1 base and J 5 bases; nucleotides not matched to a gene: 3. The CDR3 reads CASSLGWTSGGDNEQFF. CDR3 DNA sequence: TGTGCCAGCAGCTTAGGATGGACTAGCGGGGGGGACAATGAGCAGTTCTTC.

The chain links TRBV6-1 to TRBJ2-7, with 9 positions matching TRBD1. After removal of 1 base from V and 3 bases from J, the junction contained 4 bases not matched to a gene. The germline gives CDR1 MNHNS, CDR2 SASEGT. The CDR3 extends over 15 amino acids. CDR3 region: CASSEEGQGHYEQYF. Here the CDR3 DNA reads TGTGCCAGCAGTGAAGAGGGACAGGGTCACTACGAGCAGTACTTC.

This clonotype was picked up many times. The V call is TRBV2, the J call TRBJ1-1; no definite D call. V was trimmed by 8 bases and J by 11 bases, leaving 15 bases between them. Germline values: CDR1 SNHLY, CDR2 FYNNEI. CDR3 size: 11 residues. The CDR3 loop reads CASGYRSPAFF. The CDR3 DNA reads TGTGCCAGCGGATACCGGAGTCCCGCTTTCTTT.

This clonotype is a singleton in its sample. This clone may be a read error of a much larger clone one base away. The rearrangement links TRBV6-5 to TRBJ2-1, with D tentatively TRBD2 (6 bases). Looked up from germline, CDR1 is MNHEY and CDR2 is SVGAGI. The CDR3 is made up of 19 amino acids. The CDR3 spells CASSYSMPLSGSPYNGQFF. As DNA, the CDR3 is TGTGCCAGCAGTTACTCGATGCCCCTTAGCGGAAGCCCCTACAATGGGCAGTTCTTC.

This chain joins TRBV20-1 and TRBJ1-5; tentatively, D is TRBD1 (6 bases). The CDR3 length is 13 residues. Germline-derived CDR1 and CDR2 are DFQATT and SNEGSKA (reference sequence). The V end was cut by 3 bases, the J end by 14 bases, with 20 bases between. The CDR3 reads CSARSGGRGYEHF. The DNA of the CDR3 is TGCAGTGCTAGGTCGGGGGGGCGAGGGTACGAGCATTTT.

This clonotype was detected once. The CDR3 region has the DNA TGCAGTGCTAGACCGCGACAGGGGCAAGAGACCCAGTACTTC. Encoded protein: CSARPRQGQETQYF. The V gene is TRBV20-1, the J gene TRBJ2-5, with TRBD1 matching over 8 bases. The trim removed 2 bases at V and 2 bases at J, leaving 4 bases unmatched. The CDR3 consists of 14 residues. Germline CDR1 is DFQATT and CDR2 is SNEGSKA (reference sequence).

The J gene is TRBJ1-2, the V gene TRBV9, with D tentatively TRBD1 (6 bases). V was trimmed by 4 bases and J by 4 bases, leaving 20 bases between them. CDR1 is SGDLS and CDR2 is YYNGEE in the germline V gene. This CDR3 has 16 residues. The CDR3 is CASSPPGTQQFYGYTF. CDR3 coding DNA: TGTGCCAGCAGCCCCCCCGGGACACAACAATTCTATGGCTACACCTTC.

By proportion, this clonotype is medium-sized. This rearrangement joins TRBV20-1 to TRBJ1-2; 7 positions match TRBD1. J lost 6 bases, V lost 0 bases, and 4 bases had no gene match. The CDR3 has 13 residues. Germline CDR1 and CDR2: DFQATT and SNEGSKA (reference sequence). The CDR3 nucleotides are TGCAGTGCTAGAGAGGACAGGTACAATGGCTACACCTTC. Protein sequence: CSAREDRYNGYTF.

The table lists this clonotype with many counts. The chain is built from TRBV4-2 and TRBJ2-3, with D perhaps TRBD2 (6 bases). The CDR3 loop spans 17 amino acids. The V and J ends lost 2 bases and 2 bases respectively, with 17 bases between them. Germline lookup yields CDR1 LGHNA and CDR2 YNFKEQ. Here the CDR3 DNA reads TGTGCCAGCAGCCAATACTCGGGAGCAGCCTCCACAGATACGCAGTATTTT. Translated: CASSQYSGAASTDTQYF.

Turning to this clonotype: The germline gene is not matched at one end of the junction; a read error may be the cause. The CDR3 nucleotides are TGTGCCTGCAGCTTAGGGGCAGGGGGTTTGGAGACCCAGTACTTC. Amino acids: CACSLGAGGLETQYF. The chain links TRBV5-6 to TRBJ2-5; TRBD1 matches 7 bases. The V gene's germline CDR1 is SGHDT and CDR2 YYEEEE. The CDR3 has 15 amino acids. Using reference TRBV5-6 and TRBJ2-5 for the parts outside the CDR3, the full variable domain is DAGVTQSPTHLIKTRGQQVTLRCSPKSGHDTVSWYQQALGQGPQFIFQYYEEEERQRGNFPDRFSGHQFPNYSSELNVNALLLGDSALYLCACSLGAGGLETQYFGPGTRLLVL.

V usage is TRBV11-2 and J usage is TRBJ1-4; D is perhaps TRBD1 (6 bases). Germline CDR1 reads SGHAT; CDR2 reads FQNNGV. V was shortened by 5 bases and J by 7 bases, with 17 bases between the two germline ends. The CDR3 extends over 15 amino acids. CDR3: CASSALLGGSEKLFF. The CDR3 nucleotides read TGTGCCAGCAGCGCCCTTCTTGGGGGCAGTGAAAAACTGTTTTTT.

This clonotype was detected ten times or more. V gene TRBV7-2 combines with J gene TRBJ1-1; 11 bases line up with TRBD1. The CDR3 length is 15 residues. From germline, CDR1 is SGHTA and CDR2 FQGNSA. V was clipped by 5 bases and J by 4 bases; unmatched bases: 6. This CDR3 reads CASSTRTGGGTEAFF. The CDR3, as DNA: TGTGCCAGCAGCACTCGGACAGGGGGCGGCACTGAAGCTTTCTTT. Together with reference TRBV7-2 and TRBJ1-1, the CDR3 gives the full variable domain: GAGVSQSPSNKVTEKGKDVELRCDPISGHTALYWYRQSLGQGLEFLIYFQGNSAPDKSGLPSDRFSAERTGGSVSTLTIQRTQQEDSAVYLCASSTRTGGGTEAFFGQGTRLTVV.

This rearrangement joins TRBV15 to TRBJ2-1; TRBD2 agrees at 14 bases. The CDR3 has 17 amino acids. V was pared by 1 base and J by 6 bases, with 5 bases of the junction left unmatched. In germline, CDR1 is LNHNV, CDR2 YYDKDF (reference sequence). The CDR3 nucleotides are TGTGCCACCAGCAGAGCTCTTGGGACTAGCGGGAGCAATGAGCAGTTCTTC. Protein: CATSRALGTSGSNEQFF.

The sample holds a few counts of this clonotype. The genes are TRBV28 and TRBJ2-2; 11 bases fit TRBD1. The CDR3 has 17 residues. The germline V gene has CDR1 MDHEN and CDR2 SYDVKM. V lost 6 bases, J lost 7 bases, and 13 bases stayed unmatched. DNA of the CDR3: TGTGCCAGCAGCCCAGTGGGGACAGGGGGATTGATCGGGGAGCTGTTTTTT. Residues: CASSPVGTGGLIGELFF.

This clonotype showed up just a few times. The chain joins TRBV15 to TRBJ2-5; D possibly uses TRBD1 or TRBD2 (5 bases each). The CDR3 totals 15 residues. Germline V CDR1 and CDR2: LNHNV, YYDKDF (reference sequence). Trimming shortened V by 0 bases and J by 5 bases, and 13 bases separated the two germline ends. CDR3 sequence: CATSRDQRGGETQYF. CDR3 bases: TGTGCCACCAGCAGAGATCAGAGGGGCGGGGAGACCCAGTACTTC. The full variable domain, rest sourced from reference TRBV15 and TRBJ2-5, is DAMVIQNPRYQVTQFGKPVTLSCSQTLNHNVMYWYQQKSSQAPKLLFHYYDKDFNNEADTPDNFQSRRPNTSFCFLDIRSPGLGDTAMYLCATSRDQRGGETQYFGPGTRLLVL.

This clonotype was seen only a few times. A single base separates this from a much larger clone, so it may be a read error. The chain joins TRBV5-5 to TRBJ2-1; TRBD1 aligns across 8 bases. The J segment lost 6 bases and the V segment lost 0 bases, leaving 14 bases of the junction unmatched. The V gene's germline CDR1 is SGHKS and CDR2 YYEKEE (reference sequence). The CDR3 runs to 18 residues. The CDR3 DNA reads TGTGCCAGCAGCTTGGACCCTCCCGGGACAGGAGATAGCAATGAGCAGTTCTTC. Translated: CASSLDPPGTGDSNEQFF.

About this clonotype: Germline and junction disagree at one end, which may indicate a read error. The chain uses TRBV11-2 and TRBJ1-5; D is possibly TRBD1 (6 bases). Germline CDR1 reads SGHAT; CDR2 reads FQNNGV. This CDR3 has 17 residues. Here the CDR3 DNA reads TGTGCCGGCAGCTTGGATCCTCCGGGGGCGGGCAATCAGCCCCAGCATTTT. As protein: CAGSLDPPGAGNQPQHF.

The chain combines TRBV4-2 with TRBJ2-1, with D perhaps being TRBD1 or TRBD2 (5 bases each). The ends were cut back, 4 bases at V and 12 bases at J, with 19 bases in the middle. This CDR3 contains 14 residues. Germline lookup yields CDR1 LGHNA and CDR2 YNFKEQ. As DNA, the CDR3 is TGTGCCAGCAGCCCAGAGAGGGGCACAGATACGCAGTTCTTC. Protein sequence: CASSPERGTDTQFF.

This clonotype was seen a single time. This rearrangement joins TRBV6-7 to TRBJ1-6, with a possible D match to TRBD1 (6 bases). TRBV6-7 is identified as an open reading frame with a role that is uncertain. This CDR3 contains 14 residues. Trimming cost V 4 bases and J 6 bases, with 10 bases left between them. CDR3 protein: CASSLGQINSPLHF. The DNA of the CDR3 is TGTGCCAGCAGTTTAGGACAGATTAATTCACCCCTCCACTTT.

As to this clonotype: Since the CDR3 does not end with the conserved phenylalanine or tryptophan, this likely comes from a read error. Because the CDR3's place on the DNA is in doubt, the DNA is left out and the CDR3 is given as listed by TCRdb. Here the CDR3 reads CASSLGGT. This chain uses TRBV7-2 with TRBJ1-5; TRBD1 is the table's D call and was not checked against the DNA. Germline V CDR1 and CDR2: SGHTA, FQGNSA. The CDR3 spans 8 residues, counting both ends.

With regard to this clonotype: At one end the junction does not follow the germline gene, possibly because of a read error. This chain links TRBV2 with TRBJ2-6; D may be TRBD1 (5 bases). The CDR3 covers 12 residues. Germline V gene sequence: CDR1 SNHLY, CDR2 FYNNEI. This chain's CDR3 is CASTKGKNTEAF. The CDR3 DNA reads TGTGCCAGCACGAAGGGGAAGAACACTGAAGCTTTC.